Following are 9 T cell receptor beta chains from one sample sequenced in a study of shared clonotypes between healthy human individuals (TCRdb year 2020). Library construction relied on the immunoSEQ multiplex PCR assay. The table was pulled from immuneACCESS by TCRdb, which kept in-frame rearrangements only. Such tables lose some clones; where checked, under half of the loss comes from unresolved V genes, and the rest has no known cause. The sample contains hundreds of thousands of clones, more than 95% of them found a single time. The ten largest clones capture about 0.06% of the sample. Material: naive CD4+ T cells sorted from blood. The sample's cell subset or site, from its label and the paper: CD45RA+ positively selected. These receptors were collected from a woman under 40 in good health.

This clone was observed once. The chain is built from TRBV28 and TRBJ1-2; weak D call: TRBD1 (5 bases). The germline CDR1 and CDR2 sequences are MDHEN and SYDVKM. The germline V and J ends were trimmed by 7 bases and 4 bases, with 10 bases remaining between them. CDR3 length: 12 residues. Written as DNA, the CDR3 is TGTGCCAGCATGGGGGGTTTCTATGGCTACACCTTC. Amino acid sequence: CASMGGFYGYTF.

The chain couples TRBV7-6 to TRBJ1-1; no definite D call. This CDR3 contains 14 residues. Germline assignment: CDR1 SGHVS and CDR2 FNYEAQ. Deletions cut 1 base from V and 1 base from J, with 7 bases between. CDR3: CASSLGEGNTEAFF. The CDR3 nucleotides read TGTGCCAGCAGCTTAGGGGAGGGGAACACTGAAGCTTTCTTT.

The J gene is TRBJ2-5, the V gene TRBV27; D is possibly TRBD1 or TRBD2 (5 bases each). The DNA end is a closer match to TRBJ2-7, so the J assignment may be wrong. The length of the CDR3 is 14 residues. CDR1 MNHEY and CDR2 SMNVEV come from the germline V gene (reference sequence). The CDR3: CASTSPGPSYEQYF. CDR3 DNA sequence: TGTGCCAGCACTAGTCCGGGGCCCTCCTACGAGCAGTACTTC.

This chain links TRBV2 with TRBJ1-6, with 7 positions matching TRBD1. The CDR3 has 14 residues. From germline, CDR1 is SNHLY and CDR2 FYNNEI. After removal of 4 bases from V and 13 bases from J, the junction contained 10 bases not matched to a gene. The CDR3 region is CASSVSTGPGPLHF. DNA for the CDR3: TGTGCCAGCAGTGTATCGACAGGGCCAGGCCCCCTCCACTTT.

The rearrangement uses TRBV4-2 and TRBJ1-5, with 12 bases fitting TRBD1. Germline V gives CDR1 LGHNA, CDR2 YNFKEQ. The CDR3 runs 19 residues. J gave up 2 bases and V 2 bases, and 10 bases lay outside the gene matches. CDR3 sequence reads: CASSQSGTGGTGGNQPQHF. As DNA, the CDR3 is TGTGCCAGCAGCCAATCCGGGACAGGGGGCACGGGGGGCAATCAGCCCCAGCATTTT.

The chain couples TRBV6-1 to TRBJ2-1; 8 nucleotides line up with TRBD1. Germline CDR1 and CDR2: MNHNS and SASEGT. The J segment lost 5 bases and the V segment lost 2 bases, leaving 5 bases of the junction unmatched. The CDR3 sequence is 15 residues long. CDR3 protein: CASSERQGRDNEQFF. DNA of the CDR3: TGTGCCAGCAGTGAACGACAGGGGCGTGACAATGAGCAGTTCTTC.

The chain recombines TRBV5-4 with TRBJ2-5, with D tentatively TRBD2 (5 bases). The V end lost 5 bases, the J end lost 3 bases, and 23 bases lay between the germline ends. The CDR3 has 17 amino acids. Per germline, CDR1 SGHNT and CDR2 YYREEE (reference sequence). CDR3 in amino acids: CASRRGPTQETKETQYF. The CDR3 DNA sequence: TGTGCCAGCAGACGAGGCCCGACCCAAGAGACTAAAGAGACCCAGTACTTC.

Here the CDR3 reads CASSLPSGGTDTQYF. CDR3 DNA: TGCGCCAGCAGCTTGCCTAGCGGGGGCACAGATACGCAGTATTTT. This chain connects TRBV5-1 to TRBJ2-3; 9 nucleotides agree with TRBD2. The CDR3 has 15 residues. Germline loops: CDR1 SGHRS, CDR2 YFSETQ. The ends lost 1 base at V and 1 base at J; junction bases unmatched: 1.

Note on this clone: This specimen includes other DNA sequences encoding the same CDR3. V is TRBV29-1 and J is TRBJ1-1; D is undetermined. The CDR3 totals 12 residues. V shed 6 bases and J shed 1 base, with 9 bases lying between them. Germline CDR1 and CDR2: SQVTM and ANQGSEA. The CDR3 is CSVGRGNTEAFF. The CDR3 DNA reads as TGCAGCGTCGGACGGGGGAACACTGAAGCTTTCTTT.